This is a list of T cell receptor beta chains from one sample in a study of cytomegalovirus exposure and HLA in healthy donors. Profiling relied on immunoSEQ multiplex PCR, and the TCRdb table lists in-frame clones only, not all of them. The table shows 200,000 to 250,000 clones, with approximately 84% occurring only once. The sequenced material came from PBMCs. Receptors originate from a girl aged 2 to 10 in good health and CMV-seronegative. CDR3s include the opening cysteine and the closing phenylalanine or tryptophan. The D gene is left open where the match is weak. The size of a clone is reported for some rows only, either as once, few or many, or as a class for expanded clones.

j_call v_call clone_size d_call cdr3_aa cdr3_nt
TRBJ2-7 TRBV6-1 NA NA CASSPLSSYEQYF TGTGCCAGCAGTCCCCTTAGCTCCTACGAGCAGTACTTC
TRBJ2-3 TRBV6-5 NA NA CASSYFPGGTDTQYF TGTGCCAGCAGTTACTTCCCAGGGGGCACAGATACGCAGTATTTT
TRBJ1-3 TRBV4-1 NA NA CASSQERGRNTIYF TGCGCCAGCAGCCAAGAAAGGGGTCGAAACACCATATATTTT
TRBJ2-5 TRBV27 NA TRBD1 CASRQGYQETQYF TGTGCCAGCAGACAGGGGTACCAAGAGACCCAGTACTTC
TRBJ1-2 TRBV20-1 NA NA CSAHNNYGYTF TGCAGTGCTCACAATAACTATGGCTACACCTTC
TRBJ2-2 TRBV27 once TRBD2 CASRTPGTSPGELFF TGTGCCAGCAGGACACCCGGGACTAGCCCCGGGGAGCTGTTTTTT
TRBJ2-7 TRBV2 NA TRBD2 CASTRLAGGVYEQYF TGTGCCAGTACCAGACTAGCGGGGGGAGTATACGAGCAGTACTTC
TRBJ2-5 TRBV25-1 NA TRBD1 CASSDRGRRETQYF TGTGCCAGCAGCGACAGGGGGCGGCGAGAGACCCAGTACTTC
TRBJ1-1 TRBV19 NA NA CASSIDSYTEAFF TGTGCCAGTAGTATCGACAGCTACACTGAAGCTTTCTTT
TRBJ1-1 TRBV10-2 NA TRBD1 CASSLPGQGIGMNTEAFF TGCGCCAGCAGTCTCCCGGGACAGGGGATCGGAATGAACACTGAAGCTTTCTTT
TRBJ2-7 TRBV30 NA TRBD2 CAWSPLLAANYEQYF TGTGCCTGGAGTCCCCTACTAGCGGCCAACTACGAGCAGTACTTC
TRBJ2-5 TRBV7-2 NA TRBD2 CASSSERGQTQYF TGTGCCAGCAGCTCCGAGCGGGGTCAGACCCAGTACTTC
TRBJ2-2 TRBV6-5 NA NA CASFRVGGTGELFF TGTGCCAGCTTCAGGGTGGGAGGTACCGGGGAGCTGTTTTTT
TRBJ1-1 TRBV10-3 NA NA CATLAGVMNTEAFF TGTGCCACCTTAGCGGGGGTCATGAACACTGAAGCTTTCTTT
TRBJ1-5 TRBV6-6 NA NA CASSYGSYSNQPQHF TGTGCCAGCAGTTACGGCTCTTATAGCAATCAGCCCCAGCATTTT
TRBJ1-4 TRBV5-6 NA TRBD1 CASSLAPWTGKNEKLFF TGTGCCAGCAGCTTGGCCCCTTGGACAGGGAAAAATGAAAAACTGTTTTTT
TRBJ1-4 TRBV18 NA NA CASSPGRGGNEKLFF TGTGCCAGCTCACCAGGAAGGGGGGGTAATGAAAAACTGTTTTTT
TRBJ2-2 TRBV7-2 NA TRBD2 CASSLVASGGVGELFF TGTGCCAGCAGCTTAGTCGCTAGCGGGGGGGTAGGGGAGCTGTTTTTT
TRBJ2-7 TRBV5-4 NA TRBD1 CASSSARDRGPYEQYF TGTGCCAGCAGCTCCGCCCGGGACAGGGGGCCCTACGAGCAGTACTTC
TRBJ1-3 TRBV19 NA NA CASSYGSGNTIYF TGTGCCAGTAGTTACGGCTCTGGAAACACCATATATTTT
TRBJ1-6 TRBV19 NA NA CASSIQGGSYNSPLHF TGTGCCAGTAGTATACAGGGCGGCTCCTATAATTCACCCCTCCACTTT
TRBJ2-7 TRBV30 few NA CACHGGAYEQYF TGTGCCTGCCATGGGGGCGCCTACGAGCAGTACTTC
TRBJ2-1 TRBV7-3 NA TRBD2 CASSISGGALNEQFF TGTGCCAGCAGCATCAGCGGGGGGGCCCTTAATGAGCAGTTCTTC
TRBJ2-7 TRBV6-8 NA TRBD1 CASSCFTTGTGVNEQYF TGTGCCAGCAGCTGTTTTACCACCGGGACAGGGGTGAACGAGCAGTACTTC
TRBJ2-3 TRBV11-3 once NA CASSYGGSTDTQYF TGTGCCAGCAGTTATGGGGGGAGCACAGATACGCAGTATTTT
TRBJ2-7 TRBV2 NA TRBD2 CASSDSSSGLAGWYEQYF TGTGCCAGCAGTGATTCTTCTTCGGGACTAGCGGGATGGTACGAGCAGTACTTC
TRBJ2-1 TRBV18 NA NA CASSPTSGANEQFF TGTGCCAGCTCACCTACTAGTGGCGCCAATGAGCAGTTCTTC
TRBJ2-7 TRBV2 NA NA CASSGWDNSYEQYF TGTGCCAGCAGTGGTTGGGACAACTCCTACGAGCAGTACTTC
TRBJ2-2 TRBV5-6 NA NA CASSSRDLGTGELFF TGTGCCAGCAGCTCGCGGGACCTCGGGACCGGGGAGCTGTTTTTT
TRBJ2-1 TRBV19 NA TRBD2 CASRTSSRLAGEQFF TGTGCCAGTAGAACCTCGTCCAGACTAGCGGGAGAGCAGTTCTTC
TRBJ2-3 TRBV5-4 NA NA CASSPVGQTGDTQYF TGTGCCAGCAGCCCGGTGGGCCAAACAGGGGATACGCAGTATTTT
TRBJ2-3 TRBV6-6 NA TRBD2 CASSYYASGTDTQYF TGTGCCAGCAGTTACTACGCTAGCGGTACAGATACGCAGTATTTT
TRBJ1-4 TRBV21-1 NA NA CASSKGTGFNEKLFF TGTGCCAGCAGCAAGGGAACAGGCTTCAATGAAAAACTGTTTTTT
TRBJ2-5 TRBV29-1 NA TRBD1 CSGMTGVKQETQYF TGCAGCGGGATGACAGGGGTGAAACAAGAGACCCAGTACTTC
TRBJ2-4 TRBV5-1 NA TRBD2 CASILGRGGGENIQYF TGCGCCAGCATCCTGGGGCGGGGGGGCGGAGAAAACATTCAGTACTTC
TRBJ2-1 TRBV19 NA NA CASTRGAGYNEQFF TGTGCCAGCACCCGGGGGGCAGGGTACAATGAGCAGTTCTTC
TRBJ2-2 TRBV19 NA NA CASSTTGNTGELFF TGTGCCAGTAGTACGACAGGAAACACCGGGGAGCTGTTTTTT
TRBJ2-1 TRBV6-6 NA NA CASSGSSYNEQFF TGTGCCAGCAGCGGGAGCTCCTACAATGAGCAGTTCTTC
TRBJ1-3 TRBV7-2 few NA CASSLTGDGNTIYF TGTGCCAGCAGCTTGACGGGGGACGGAAACACCATATATTTT
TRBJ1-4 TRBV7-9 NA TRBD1 CSSSQDRAEKLFF TGTTCCAGCAGCCAGGACAGGGCTGAAAAACTGTTTTTT
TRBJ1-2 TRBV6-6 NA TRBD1 CASSYSRTGNYGYTF TGTGCCAGCAGTTACTCGAGGACAGGGAACTATGGCTACACCTTC
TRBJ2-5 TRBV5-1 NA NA CASRLMLASVGLETQYF TGCGCCAGCAGGCTAATGCTCGCTAGCGTAGGATTGGAGACCCAGTACTTC
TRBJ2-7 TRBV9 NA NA CASSLSVGTPSYEQYF TGTGCCAGCAGCCTTAGCGTCGGGACTCCCTCCTACGAGCAGTACTTC
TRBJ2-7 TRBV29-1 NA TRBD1 CSGSRDSEQYF TGCAGCGGGTCCCGGGACAGCGAGCAGTACTTC
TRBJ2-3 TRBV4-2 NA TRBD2 CASSQVPSGGDTQYF TGTGCCAGCAGCCAAGTCCCTAGCGGGGGAGATACGCAGTATTTT